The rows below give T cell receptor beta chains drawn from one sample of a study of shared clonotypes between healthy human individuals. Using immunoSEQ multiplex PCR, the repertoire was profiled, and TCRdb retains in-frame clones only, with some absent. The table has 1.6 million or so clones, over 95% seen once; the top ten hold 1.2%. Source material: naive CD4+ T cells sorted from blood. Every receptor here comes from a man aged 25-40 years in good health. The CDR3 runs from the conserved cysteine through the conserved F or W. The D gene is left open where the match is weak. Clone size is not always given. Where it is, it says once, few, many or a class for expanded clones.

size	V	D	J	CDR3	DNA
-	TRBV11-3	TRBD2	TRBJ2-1	CASSFSLAGSHNEQFF	TGTGCCAGCAGCTTCTCACTAGCGGGAAGCCACAATGAGCAGTTCTTC
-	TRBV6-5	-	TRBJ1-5	CASSPTGYQPQHF	TGTGCCAGCAGTCCTACAGGGTATCAGCCCCAGCATTTT
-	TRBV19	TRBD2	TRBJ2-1	CASSTWTSGWNNEQFF	TGTGCCAGTAGCACTTGGACTAGCGGGTGGAACAATGAGCAGTTCTTC
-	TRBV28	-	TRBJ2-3	CASSTPLIRGLVTDTQYF	TGTGCCAGCAGCACCCCTCTCATTCGTGGCCTAGTCACAGATACGCAGTATTTT
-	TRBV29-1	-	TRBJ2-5	CSVGTLEETQYF	TGCAGCGTAGGGACTTTAGAAGAGACCCAGTACTTC
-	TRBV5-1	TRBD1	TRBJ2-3	CASNYGQGPDTQYF	TGCGCCAGCAATTATGGACAGGGGCCAGATACGCAGTATTTT
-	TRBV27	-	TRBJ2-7	CASSPVRGSYEQYF	TGTGCCAGCAGTCCCGTTCGAGGGTCCTACGAGCAGTACTTC
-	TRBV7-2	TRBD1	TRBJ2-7	CASSPRGYEQYF	TGTGCCAGCAGCCCCAGGGGGTACGAGCAGTACTTC
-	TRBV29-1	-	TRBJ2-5	CSVDTLSQETQYF	TGCAGCGTTGACACCCTGTCCCAAGAGACCCAGTACTTC
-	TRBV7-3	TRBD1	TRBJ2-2	CASSSGQATGELFF	TGTGCCAGCAGCTCGGGACAGGCCACCGGGGAGCTGTTTTTT
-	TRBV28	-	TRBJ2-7	CASSLGSQTYEQYF	TGTGCCAGCAGCCTGGGATCCCAGACCTACGAGCAGTACTTC
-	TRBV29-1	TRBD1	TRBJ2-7	CSVHPGQGYEQYF	TGCAGCGTCCACCCGGGACAGGGCTACGAGCAGTACTTC
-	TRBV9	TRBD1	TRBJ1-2	CASSVGDRNYGYTF	TGTGCCAGCAGCGTTGGGGACAGAAACTATGGCTACACCTTC
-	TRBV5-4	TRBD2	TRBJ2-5	CASSYGLAEETQYF	TGTGCCAGCAGCTATGGACTAGCGGAAGAGACCCAGTACTTC
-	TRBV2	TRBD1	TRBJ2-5	CASLSQGAETQYF	TGTGCCAGCTTGTCCCAGGGGGCTGAGACCCAGTACTTC
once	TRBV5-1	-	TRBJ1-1	CASSPTVENTEAFF	TGCGCCAGCAGCCCCACTGTAGAGAACACTGAAGCTTTCTTT
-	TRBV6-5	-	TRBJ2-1	CASSKRTSNEQFF	TGTGCCAGCAGTAAAAGGACCAGCAATGAGCAGTTCTTC
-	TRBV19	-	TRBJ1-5	CASSIGDQPQHF	TGTGCCAGTAGTATTGGAGATCAGCCCCAGCATTTT
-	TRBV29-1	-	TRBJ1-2	CSVAPGTQNYGYTF	TGCAGCGTCGCCCCCGGGACACAGAACTATGGCTACACCTTC
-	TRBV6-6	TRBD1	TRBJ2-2	CASSSIRAGGTGELFF	TGTGCCAGCAGTTCTATTAGGGCAGGGGGCACCGGGGAGCTGTTTTTT
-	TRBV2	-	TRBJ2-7	CASSEEVFGYEQYF	TGTGCCAGCAGTGAGGAGGTTTTCGGCTACGAGCAGTACTTC
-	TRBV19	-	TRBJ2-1	CASSAEASSYNEQFF	TGTGCCAGTAGTGCGGAGGCCAGCTCCTACAATGAGCAGTTCTTC
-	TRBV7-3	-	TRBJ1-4	CASSPTGATNEKLFF	TGTGCCAGCAGCCCAACCGGTGCAACTAATGAAAAACTGTTTTTT
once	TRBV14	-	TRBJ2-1	CASSQDQGQVKSEQFF	TGTGCCAGCAGCCAAGATCAGGGTCAGGTCAAAAGTGAGCAGTTCTTC
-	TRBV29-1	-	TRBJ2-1	CSVRGLYYNEQFF	TGCAGCGTCCGCGGGCTATATTACAATGAGCAGTTCTTC
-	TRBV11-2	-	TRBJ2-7	CASTPGPPSYEQYF	TGTGCCAGCACCCCGGGTCCTCCATCCTACGAGCAGTACTTC
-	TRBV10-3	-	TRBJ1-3	CAILSDSGNTIYF	TGTGCCATCTTGTCAGACTCTGGAAACACCATATATTTT
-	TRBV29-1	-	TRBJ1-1	CSVALVLARPEAFF	TGCAGCGTTGCCTTGGTGTTAGCACGGCCCGAAGCTTTCTTT
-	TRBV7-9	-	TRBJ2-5	CASSSGEETQYF	TGTGCCAGCAGCTCGGGAGAAGAGACCCAGTACTTC
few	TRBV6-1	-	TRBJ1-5	CASSGWGVIDQPQHF	TGTGCCAGCAGCGGGTGGGGGGTGATCGATCAGCCCCAGCATTTT
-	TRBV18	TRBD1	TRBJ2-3	CASSRTGQVTDTQYF	TGTGCCAGCTCTCGAACGGGACAGGTGACAGATACGCAGTATTTT
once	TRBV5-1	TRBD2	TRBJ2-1	CASSLGTSGSRDEQFF	TGCGCCAGCAGCTTGGGTACTAGCGGGAGCAGGGATGAGCAGTTCTTC
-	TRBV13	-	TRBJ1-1	CASSLPGRATEAFF	TGTGCCAGCAGCCTCCCGGGGCGAGCGACTGAAGCTTTCTTT
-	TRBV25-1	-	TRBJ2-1	CASTAFGITTRNEQFF	TGTGCCAGCACGGCGTTCGGGATAACCACTAGGAATGAGCAGTTCTTC
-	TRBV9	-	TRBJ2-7	CASSVKSYEQYF	TGTGCCAGCAGCGTAAAAAGCTACGAGCAGTACTTC
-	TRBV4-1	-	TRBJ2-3	CASSQSLWQGDTQYF	TGCGCCAGCAGCCAATCGCTGTGGCAGGGAGATACGCAGTATTTT
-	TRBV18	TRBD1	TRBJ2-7	CASSPSGTASYEQYF	TGTGCCAGCTCACCCTCCGGGACAGCCTCCTACGAGCAGTACTTC
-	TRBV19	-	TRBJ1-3	CASYDRTFGGNTIYF	TGTGCCAGTTATGACAGGACCTTCGGCGGAAACACCATATATTTT
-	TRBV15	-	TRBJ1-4	CATSRDLTGAGGWDEKLFF	TGTGCCACCAGCAGAGATTTAACGGGCGCGGGGGGCTGGGATGAAAAACTGTTTTTT
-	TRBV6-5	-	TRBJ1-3	CASSYQQGTSGNTIYF	TGTGCCAGCAGTTATCAGCAGGGTACCTCTGGAAACACCATATATTTT
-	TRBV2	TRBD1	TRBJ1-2	CASTLQGASGYTF	TGTGCCAGCACCCTCCAGGGGGCGTCTGGCTACACCTTC
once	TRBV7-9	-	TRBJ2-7	CASSFPGKPYEQYF	TGTGCCAGCAGCTTCCCGGGAAAGCCCTACGAGCAGTACTTC
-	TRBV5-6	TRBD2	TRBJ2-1	CASGSGSYEQFF	TGTGCCAGTGGTAGCGGGAGCTATGAGCAGTTCTTC
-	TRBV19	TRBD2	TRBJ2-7	CASSTLAGEAYEQYF	TGTGCCAGTAGTACCCTAGCGGGAGAGGCCTACGAGCAGTACTTC
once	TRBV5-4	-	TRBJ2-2	CASSFSPVADGELFF	TGTGCCAGCAGCTTTAGCCCCGTAGCCGACGGGGAGCTGTTTTTT
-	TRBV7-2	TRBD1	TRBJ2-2	CASSEQGINTGELFF	TGTGCCAGCAGCGAACAGGGGATCAACACCGGGGAGCTGTTTTTT
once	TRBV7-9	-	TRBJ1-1	CASSLELGNTEAFF	TGTGCCAGCAGCTTAGAGCTGGGCAACACTGAAGCTTTCTTT
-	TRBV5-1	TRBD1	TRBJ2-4	CASSLGDRTKNIQYF	TGCGCCAGCAGCTTGGGGGACAGAACCAAAAACATTCAGTACTTC